This TCR beta chain comes out of a study of cytomegalovirus exposure and HLA in healthy donors. The study's findings and limits: Sequencing probably produced one cluster of sequence variants that were highly shared.

PCR involved 60 Vbeta and 13 Jbeta primers. The assay was immunoSEQ multiplex PCR, and TCRdb's table has in-frame clones only and misses some. This repertoire shows almost 200,000 clones, 65% to 90% found once; its top ten account for approximately 2.2%. After removal of 8 bases from V and 4 bases from J, the junction contained 13 bases not matched to a gene. Germline CDR1 SGHTA, CDR2 FQGTGA. This CDR3 spans 15 amino acids. Concerning this clone: Its cognate antigen is unknown.

The V and J genes are TRBV7-3 and TRBJ1-1, with TRBD1 matching over 7 bases. The sequenced sample consisted of PBMCs. This receptor was identified in a woman aged 50 to 65 in good health and CMV-seronegative. CDR3 sequence reads: CASCTQGGAGTEAFF. The CDR3 DNA sequence: TGTGCCAGCTGCACTCAAGGGGGCGCAGGCACTGAAGCTTTCTTT. The variable domain in full, completed from reference TRBV7-3 and TRBJ1-1, reads GAGVSQTPSNKVTEKGKYVELRCDPISGHTALYWYRQSLGQGPEFLIYFQGTGAADDSGLPNDRFFAVRPEGSVSTLKIQRTERGDSAVYLCASCTQGGAGTEAFFGQGTRLTVV.